This TCR beta chain was profiled in a study of regulatory T cells in long-lasting Graves disease. Assembly of TCR beta libraries relied on iRepertoire HTBI primers together with Arm-PCR of CDR3 regions. MiXCR was run by TCRdb on the multiplex PCR reads, yielding one entry per CDR3 protein. The sample has some 250,000 distinct CDR3 sequences; around 16% are singletons. This clonotype was seen many times. Antigen unknown. Whole-study findings and limits: The number of shared public clonotypes was higher in persistent patients (about 2,700) than new patients (roughly 970).

The germline gives CDR1 KGHSH, CDR2 LQKENI. V was pared by 2 bases and J by 6 bases, with 8 bases between. This CDR3 region has 13 residues. Time point reported: newly diagnosed GD, antithyroid drugs for less than 3 months. Making the TCR library involved RNA that had been extracted from PBMCs. This material consisted of peripheral blood mononuclear cells (PBMCs), taken at new diagnosis, from a patient treated with antithyroid drugs. The clonotype was recovered from a female donor with Graves disease. The chain couples TRBV18 to TRBJ1-5, with no clear D. The DNA for the CDR3 is TGTGCCAGCTCACCAAGCCAGAGTCAGCCCCAGCATTTT. Amino acid sequence: CASSPSQSQPQHF.